Listed below are T cell receptor beta chains from one sample, sequenced in a study of technical replicates of blood from a few donors. Clones were sequenced by immunoSEQ multiplex PCR, and TCRdb holds only the in-frame ones, with some missing. The table records about 100,000 clones, roughly 94% of them present only once. The sample comprised T cells isolated from PBMCs. These receptors came from a human donor in good health. Both conserved end residues are part of each CDR3. D genes are given only for firm matches. Rows give clone size only sometimes, using once, few, many, or a class for an expanded clone.

abundance	j_gene	v_gene	d_gene	CDR3aa	CDR3nt
NA	TRBJ2-3	TRBV7-3	TRBD2	CASSLGDPGLEDPTQYF	TGTGCCAGCAGCTTGGGGGATCCGGGACTAGAGGATCCTACGCAGTATTTT
NA	TRBJ2-1	TRBV7-9	TRBD2	CASSSRTSGSREQFF	TGTGCCAGCAGCAGTCGGACTAGCGGGAGTAGAGAGCAGTTCTTC
NA	TRBJ2-7	TRBV10-3	NA	CAIGPGADSNYEQYF	TGTGCCATCGGGCCAGGGGCCGATAGCAACTACGAGCAGTACTTC
NA	TRBJ1-2	TRBV30	TRBD1	CAWSEDREWYGYTF	TGTGCCTGGAGTGAGGACAGGGAGTGGTATGGCTACACCTTC
NA	TRBJ2-1	TRBV6-6	NA	CASSHAGNEQFF	TGTGCCAGCAGCCACGCGGGCAATGAGCAGTTCTTC
NA	TRBJ1-2	TRBV13	NA	CASSLGQTNYGYTF	TGTGCCAGCAGCTTAGGGCAGACTAACTATGGCTACACCTTC
NA	TRBJ1-2	TRBV7-9	NA	CASSVPIQTENYGYTF	TGTGCCAGCAGCGTACCCATCCAGACAGAAAACTATGGCTACACCTTC
NA	TRBJ1-1	TRBV29-1	NA	CSVGTTGYMNTEAFF	TGCAGCGTTGGAACTACAGGGTACATGAACACTGAAGCTTTCTTT
NA	TRBJ1-1	TRBV19	NA	CASSITVGVTEAFF	TGTGCCAGTAGTATAACGGTCGGGGTCACTGAAGCTTTCTTT
NA	TRBJ2-3	TRBV30	TRBD2	CAWNPTSGSFFSTDTQYF	TGTGCCTGGAACCCTACTAGCGGGAGTTTCTTTAGCACAGATACGCAGTATTTT
NA	TRBJ2-7	TRBV7-2	NA	CASSLLPERPYF	TGTGCCAGCAGCTTACTTCCCGAGCGTCCGTACTTC
NA	TRBJ1-2	TRBV29-1	TRBD1	CSSDREYGYTF	TGCAGCTCGGACAGGGAGTATGGCTACACCTTC
NA	TRBJ1-2	TRBV28	NA	CASSPVFYGYTF	TGTGCCAGCAGTCCGGTATTCTATGGCTACACCTTC
NA	TRBJ2-4	TRBV27	NA	CASSPGGGENIQYF	TGTGCCAGCAGTCCCGGTGGGGGCGAAAACATTCAGTACTTC
NA	TRBJ2-5	TRBV9	TRBD2	CASSEGWRELETQYF	TGTGCCAGCAGCGAGGGGTGGCGGGAGTTGGAGACCCAGTACTTC
NA	TRBJ2-1	TRBV6-5	TRBD2	CASSYGLAGNNEQFF	TGTGCCAGCAGTTACGGGCTAGCGGGGAACAATGAGCAGTTCTTC
NA	TRBJ2-1	TRBV27	NA	CASTRRSSYNEQFF	TGTGCCAGCACCCGTCGGAGCTCCTACAATGAGCAGTTCTTC
NA	TRBJ1-2	TRBV5-1	TRBD1	CASSLRQGIDGYTF	TGCGCCAGCAGCTTGAGACAGGGGATAGATGGCTACACCTTC
NA	TRBJ2-7	TRBV6-1	TRBD2	CASSYWTSGRGEQYF	TGTGCCAGCAGCTATTGGACTAGCGGGAGGGGCGAGCAGTACTTC
NA	TRBJ1-4	TRBV2	NA	CASLREKLFF	TGTGCCAGCCTCCGGGAAAAACTGTTTTTT
NA	TRBJ2-7	TRBV12-1	NA	CASSLYPGQGPRSLEQYF	TGTGCCAGCAGCTTGTATCCGGGACAGGGGCCTCGGAGTCTCGAGCAGTACTTC
NA	TRBJ2-3	TRBV14	NA	CASSQGSSDTQYF	TGTGCCAGCAGCCAAGGGAGTTCAGATACGCAGTATTTT
NA	TRBJ2-7	TRBV6-6	NA	CASSHPKTYGAREQYF	TGTGCCAGCAGTCACCCGAAAACTTATGGAGCGAGGGAGCAGTACTTC
NA	TRBJ2-1	TRBV15	NA	CATSRDQGRASEQFF	TGTGCCACCAGCAGAGATCAGGGTAGGGCGTCTGAGCAGTTCTTC
NA	TRBJ1-3	TRBV7-6	NA	CASSLASSGNTIYF	TGTGCCAGCAGCTTAGCCAGCTCTGGAAACACCATATATTTT
NA	TRBJ1-5	TRBV15	NA	CATTGRVAQPQHF	TGTGCCACCACCGGCAGGGTTGCTCAGCCCCAGCATTTT
NA	TRBJ1-2	TRBV27	NA	CASSPGLGFYGYTF	TGTGCCAGCAGTCCGGGACTGGGTTTCTATGGCTACACCTTC
NA	TRBJ2-1	TRBV7-7	TRBD2	CASSPSGGSSYNEQFF	TGTGCTAGCAGCCCTAGCGGGGGGAGCTCCTACAATGAGCAGTTCTTC
NA	TRBJ2-7	TRBV15	NA	CATSRAPRYEQYF	TGTGCCACCAGCAGAGCGCCTAGATACGAGCAGTACTTC
NA	TRBJ2-7	TRBV5-1	NA	CASSFNLERLYYEQYF	TGCGCCAGCAGCTTCAATCTGGAACGACTGTACTACGAGCAGTACTTC
NA	TRBJ1-5	TRBV28	NA	CASSPKGAQHF	TGTGCCAGCAGTCCCAAAGGGGCCCAGCATTTT
NA	TRBJ1-2	TRBV6-5	TRBD1	CASTYSGTDGYTF	TGTGCCAGCACATATTCGGGGACAGATGGCTACACCTTC
NA	TRBJ2-3	TRBV11-2	NA	CASSLSGTSTDTQYF	TGTGCCAGCAGCTTATCAGGGACTAGCACAGATACGCAGTATTTT
NA	TRBJ1-5	TRBV5-4	NA	CASSSLGQPQHF	TGTGCCAGCAGCTCCCTCGGGCAGCCCCAGCATTTT
NA	TRBJ1-1	TRBV19	NA	CASSIQVNTEAFF	TGTGCCAGTAGTATACAGGTGAACACTGAAGCTTTCTTT
medium-sized	TRBJ2-7	TRBV6-1	TRBD1	CASSEARGGTGLYEQYF	TGTGCCAGCAGTGAAGCGAGGGGGGGGACAGGGCTCTACGAGCAGTACTTC
NA	TRBJ2-4	TRBV5-6	NA	CASSFRQEMYF	TGTGCCAGCAGCTTCCGACAGGAAATGTACTTC
NA	TRBJ1-1	TRBV19	TRBD1	CASSRRQGPNTEAFF	TGTGCCAGTAGTCGGCGACAGGGGCCGAACACTGAAGCTTTCTTT
NA	TRBJ1-2	TRBV6-5	NA	CASIGTGWGAWGYTF	TGTGCCAGCATCGGCACAGGGTGGGGAGCGTGGGGCTACACCTTC
NA	TRBJ2-7	TRBV27	TRBD2	CASSPRTSVTYEQYF	TGTGCCAGCAGTCCCCGGACTAGCGTAACCTACGAGCAGTACTTC
NA	TRBJ2-1	TRBV11-2	TRBD1	CASSPGGEQFF	TGTGCCAGCAGCCCAGGGGGTGAGCAGTTCTTC
NA	TRBJ2-7	TRBV18	NA	CASSLRGYEQYF	TGTGCCAGCTCACTTAGGGGTTACGAGCAGTACTTC
NA	TRBJ2-7	TRBV14	TRBD1	CASSLTVPQGALEQYF	TGTGCCAGCAGCCTCACAGTCCCACAGGGGGCTCTTGAGCAGTACTTC
NA	TRBJ2-5	TRBV6-6	NA	CASRDYTQETQYF	TGTGCCAGCAGGGACTACACCCAAGAGACCCAGTACTTC
NA	TRBJ1-3	TRBV9	TRBD1	CASSPQGTLSGNTIYF	TGTGCCAGCAGCCCACAGGGGACCCTCTCTGGAAACACCATATATTTT
NA	TRBJ2-7	TRBV2	TRBD2	CASRFGTSGDFYEQYF	TGTGCCAGCAGGTTCGGGACTAGCGGGGACTTCTACGAGCAGTACTTC
once	TRBJ2-3	TRBV19	TRBD2	CASSVLAGRGDTQYF	TGTGCCAGTAGTGTCCTAGCGGGAAGGGGGGATACGCAGTATTTT
NA	TRBJ1-2	TRBV25-1	NA	CASSEIGGDGYTF	TGTGCCAGCAGTGAAATAGGGGGAGATGGCTACACCTTC
NA	TRBJ2-7	TRBV21-1	NA	CASSKTYDGGSTSGRAHEQYF	TGTGCCAGCAGCAAAACCTACGACGGAGGGTCAACTAGCGGGAGGGCCCACGAGCAGTACTTC
NA	TRBJ2-3	TRBV19	TRBD2	CASSMLAGGTDTQYF	TGTGCCAGTAGTATGCTAGCGGGAGGGACAGATACGCAGTATTTT
NA	TRBJ2-1	TRBV5-1	TRBD2	CASSLSREGLDNEQFF	TGCGCCAGCAGCTTGTCAAGGGAGGGACTAGACAATGAGCAGTTCTTC
NA	TRBJ2-7	TRBV7-8	TRBD2	CASSNSSGGSYEQYF	TGTGCCAGCAGTAATTCTAGCGGGGGGTCCTACGAGCAGTACTTC
NA	TRBJ1-1	TRBV19	NA	CASTPGGSGAFF	TGTGCCAGTACCCCGGGGGGGTCGGGAGCTTTCTTT